This T cell receptor beta chain was profiled in a study of T-cell memory formation after mild COVID-19. Study at large: Clusters were largely donor specific.

This clonotype occurred many times. The antigen is not known. V dropped 4 bases and J dropped 5; count of bases not matched to a gene: 8. The CDR3 covers 15 residues. The study's findings and limits: Clones which contracted sat mainly in CM and EM if CD4+, and in EMRA if CD8+.

Using constant-segment primers, 5'RACE produced TCR alpha and TCR beta cDNA libraries carrying sample barcodes and UMIs. TCRdb called the 5' RACE reads again in MiXCR, with one record for every CDR3 protein. The sample consists of approximately 570,000 distinct CDR3 sequences, about a sixth of them appearing once. The sequence was collected from an adult woman who had mild COVID-19 (a few samples of this study predate the infection). Cell type and time point are not known. The genes are TRBV12-3 or TRBV12-4 and TRBJ2-7, with TRBD1 matching 10 bases. Sample: PBMCs or a T cell subset sorted from them (not recorded which). In DNA form, the CDR3 reads TGTGCCAGCAGTTCCTCGGACAGGGGGGCGGACGAGCAGTACTTC. This sequence encodes CASSSSDRGADEQYF.